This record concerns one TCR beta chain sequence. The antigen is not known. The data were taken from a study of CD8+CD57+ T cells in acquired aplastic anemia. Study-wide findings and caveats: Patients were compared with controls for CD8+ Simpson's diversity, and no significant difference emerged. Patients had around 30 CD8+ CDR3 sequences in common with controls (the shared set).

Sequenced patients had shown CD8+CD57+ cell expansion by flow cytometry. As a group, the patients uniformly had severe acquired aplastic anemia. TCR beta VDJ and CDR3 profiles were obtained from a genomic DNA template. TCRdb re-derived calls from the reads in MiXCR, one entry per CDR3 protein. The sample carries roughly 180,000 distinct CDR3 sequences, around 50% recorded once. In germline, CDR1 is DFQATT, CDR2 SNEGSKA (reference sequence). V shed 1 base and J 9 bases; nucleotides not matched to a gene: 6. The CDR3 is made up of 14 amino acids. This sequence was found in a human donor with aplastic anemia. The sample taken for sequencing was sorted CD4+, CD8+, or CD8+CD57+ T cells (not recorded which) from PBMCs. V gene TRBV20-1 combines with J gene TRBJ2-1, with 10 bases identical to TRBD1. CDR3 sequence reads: CSARVSTGGSEQFF. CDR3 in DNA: TGCAGTGCTAGAGTTTCGACAGGGGGCAGTGAGCAGTTCTTC.